What follows are 30 T cell receptor beta chains derived from one specimen sequenced in a study of vaccination effects on CD4 cells after COVID-19. Sequencing was performed with immunoSEQ multiplex PCR; in TCRdb, only in-frame clones are kept and a portion is missing. There are some 22,000 clones in the sample; around 70% occur only once, and approximately 26% lies in the top ten. Viral peptide pools were used in the ViraFEST assay to expand antigen-specific CD4+ T cells, and sequencing came afterward. Having been cultured for roughly 10 days, the cells underwent CD4+ T cell isolation. Nucleocapsid antibody tests were negative, and the vaccine recipients had no prior SARS-CoV-2 infection. Their specific antigens are unknown. Here the sequenced sample was CD4+ T cells from PBMCs cultured with HCoV-NL63 spike peptides, taken before COVID-19 vaccination. Receptors originate from a human donor who received a COVID-19 vaccine.

This chain links TRBV7-9 with TRBJ1-5, with D perhaps TRBD1 (5 bases). This CDR3 region has 15 residues. V was trimmed by 3 bases and J by 2 bases, leaving 11 bases between them. The germline gives CDR1 SEHNR, CDR2 FQNEAQ (reference sequence). The CDR3 protein is CASSFSSTGNQPQHF. The CDR3 DNA sequence: TGTGCCAGCAGCTTCTCTTCGACAGGCAATCAGCCCCAGCATTTT. The full variable domain, in which reference TRBV7-9 and TRBJ1-5 provide the parts outside the CDR3, is DTGVSQNPRHKITKRGQNVTFRCDPISEHNRLYWYRQTLGQGPEFLTYFQNEAQLEKSRLLSDRFSAERPKGSFSTLEIQRTEQGDSAMYLCASSFSSTGNQPQHFGDGTRLSIL.

J is TRBJ2-1 and V is TRBV25-1; TRBD2 might be the D (6 bases). Germline CDR1 MGHDK, CDR2 SYGVNS. Trimming cost V 8 bases and J 5 bases, with 10 bases left between them. This CDR3 has 12 residues. The CDR3 is CASPSENNEQFF. The CDR3 nucleotides read TGTGCCAGCCCTAGCGAGAACAATGAGCAGTTCTTC.

The V gene is TRBV12-3 or TRBV12-4, the J gene TRBJ2-7; 8 bases align to TRBD1. The V gene end was trimmed by 6 bases and the J gene end by 2 bases; junction bases not matched to a gene: 3. CDR3 length: 13 amino acids. CDR3 nucleotides: TGTGCCAGCAGGGACAGGGTAACCTACGAGCAGTACTTC. It encodes CASRDRVTYEQYF.

The chain has TRBV2 and TRBJ2-7, with D perhaps TRBD1 (5 bases). The germline V gene has CDR1 SNHLY and CDR2 FYNNEI. The V end was cut by 5 bases, the J end by 2 bases, with 16 bases between. The CDR3 is made up of 15 amino acids. The CDR3 DNA sequence: TGTGCCAGCAGTAGAGACAGAGACAGAACCTACGAGCAGTACTTC. Translating gives CASSRDRDRTYEQYF.

On this clone: Other DNA sequences from this sample encode an identical CDR3 as well. The CDR3 loop reads CASSLAGASTDTQYF. Written as DNA, the CDR3 is TGTGCCAGCAGCTTAGCGGGGGCAAGCACAGATACGCAGTATTTT. This sequence joins TRBV7-6 and TRBJ2-3; the D gene is possibly TRBD1 (6 bases). The V gene's germline CDR1 is SGHVS and CDR2 FNYEAQ. V lost 0 bases to trimming and J lost 0 bases, with 7 bases between them. The CDR3 extends over 15 amino acids. Full variable domain (rest looked up from reference TRBV7-6 and TRBJ2-3): GAGVSQSPRYKVTKRGQDVALRCDPISGHVSLYWYRQALGQGPEFLTYFNYEAQQDKSGLPNDRFSAERPEGSISTLTIQRTEQRDSAMYRCASSLAGASTDTQYFGPGTRLTVL.

This clone was recorded a few times. The CDR3 region is CAWSAVYGYTF. CDR3 coding DNA: TGTGCCTGGAGCGCAGTCTATGGCTACACCTTC. The V and J genes are TRBV30 and TRBJ1-2; the D is unclear. Germline V CDR1 and CDR2: GTSNPN, SVGIG (reference sequence). The CDR3 contains 11 residues. Between the trimmed V and J ends, which lost 3 bases and 4 bases, there was a span of 6 bases. The full variable domain, with the rest looked up from reference TRBV30 and TRBJ1-2, is SQTIHQWPATLVQPVGSPLSLECTVEGTSNPNLYWYRQAAGRGLQLLFYSVGIGQISSEVPQNLSASRPQDRQFILSSKKLLLSDSGFYLCAWSAVYGYTFGSGTRLTVV.

The chain links TRBV14 to TRBJ2-5; TRBD2 matches at 11 bases. V was clipped by 0 bases and J by 5 bases; unmatched bases: 8. Germline V CDR1 and CDR2: SGHDN, FVKESK. This CDR3 has 17 residues. In DNA form, the CDR3 reads TGTGCCAGCAGCCAAGAGGTTACTAGCGGGAGTGGGGAGACCCAGTACTTC. It codes for CASSQEVTSGSGETQYF.

The genes are TRBV5-4 and TRBJ2-1; D not certain. The V gene's germline CDR1 is SGHNT and CDR2 YYREEE (reference sequence). Trimming shortened V by 0 bases and J by 8 bases, and 15 bases separated the two germline ends. The CDR3 spans 15 residues. This chain's CDR3 is CASSLGPVSRDEQFF. In nucleotides, the CDR3 is TGTGCCAGCAGCTTGGGACCCGTATCTAGGGATGAGCAGTTCTTC.

This chain joins TRBV21-1 and TRBJ2-1; whether TRBD2, the table's D call, matches the DNA was not checked. TRBV21-1 is described as a pseudogene. The CDR3 consists of 17 residues. In nucleotides, the CDR3 is TGTGCCAGCAGCCCATGGGGCCCAGCGGGAGCTGACAATGAGCAGTTCTTC. Translating gives CASSPWGPAGADNEQFF.

V gene TRBV3-1 (or the pseudogene TRBV3-2) combines with J gene TRBJ2-5, with D perhaps matching TRBD1 (6 bases). Germline V lookup: CDR1 LGHDT, CDR2 YNNKEL (reference sequence). The CDR3 consists of 16 residues. Trimming shortened V by 0 bases and J by 5 bases, and 16 bases separated the two germline ends. The CDR3: CASSQDIRGVVETQYF. CDR3 coding DNA: TGTGCCAGCAGCCAAGACATCAGGGGAGTGGTGGAGACCCAGTACTTC.

The gene calls are TRBV19 and TRBJ2-5, with TRBD1 matching 7 bases. Per germline, CDR1 LNHDA and CDR2 SQIVND (reference sequence). With 10 bases clipped from V and 7 bases from J, the junction kept 12 bases outside the gene matches. The length of the CDR3 is 13 residues. CDR3 DNA sequence: TGTGCCACCCGACAGGGCCCTGGAGGGACCCAGTACTTC. Translated, it gives CATRQGPGGTQYF.

The chain has TRBV19 and TRBJ1-5; D might be TRBD1 (5 bases). Germline CDR1 and CDR2: LNHDA and SQIVND (reference sequence). The germline V and J ends were trimmed by 5 bases and 3 bases, with 17 bases remaining between them. This CDR3 has 16 amino acids. CDR3 amino acids: CASSARVWGHNQPQHF. As DNA, the CDR3 is TGTGCCAGTAGTGCCAGGGTATGGGGCCACAATCAGCCCCAGCATTTT.

J is TRBJ2-1 and V is TRBV11-2; no reliable D call. Trimming stripped 0 bases from V and 12 bases from J, with 12 bases between. The CDR3 is 13 residues long. In germline, CDR1 is SGHAT, CDR2 FQNNGV. CDR3 loop: CASSLDLPGTQFF. CDR3 nucleotide sequence: TGTGCCAGCAGCTTAGATCTACCGGGTACGCAGTTCTTC.

The chain links TRBV7-2 to TRBJ2-5, with TRBD2 matching over 15 bases. This CDR3 spans 16 amino acids. V trimming: 5 bases; J trimming: 2 bases; junction bases outside the gene matches: 3. Germline V gene data show CDR1 as SGHTA and CDR2 as FQGNSA. DNA of the CDR3: TGTGCCAGCAGCCGCGGGACTAGCGGGGGGCAAGAGACCCAGTACTTC. This translates into CASSRGTSGGQETQYF.

The V and J genes are TRBV19 and TRBJ2-3, with 9 bases fitting TRBD2. Looked up from germline, CDR1 is LNHDA and CDR2 is SQIVND (reference sequence). The CDR3 extends over 15 amino acids. V shed 6 bases, J shed 2 bases, and the junction held 6 bases outside the gene matches. This chain's CDR3 is CASRTAGGLTDTQYF. The CDR3 coding sequence is TGTGCCAGTAGAACAGCGGGAGGACTCACAGATACGCAGTATTTT.

The rearrangement joins TRBV21-1 to TRBJ2-7; the table's D call of TRBD1 was not tested on the DNA. TRBV21-1 is a known pseudogene. This CDR3 is 12 amino acids long. CDR3 nucleotides: TGTGCCAGGGTCAGACAGGGTCGGGAGCAGTACTTC. It is translated as CARVRQGREQYF.

The chain links TRBV6-2 or TRBV6-3 to TRBJ2-3; 7 nucleotides align to TRBD2. Unmatched junction bases numbered 6, after V lost 5 bases and J lost 4 bases. The CDR3 totals 14 residues. CDR1 and CDR2 from the germline V gene are MNHEY and SVGEGT. The CDR3: CASSPGLEADTQYF. Here the CDR3 DNA reads TGTGCCAGCAGTCCCGGACTAGAAGCAGATACGCAGTATTTT.

The chain links TRBV6-5 to TRBJ1-6; no clear D gene. The CDR3 sequence is 14 residues long. Germline-derived CDR1 and CDR2 are MNHEY and SVGAGI. Deletions cut 6 bases from V and 4 bases from J, with 10 bases between. CDR3 loop: CASSDNLYNSPLHF. The CDR3 nucleotides are TGTGCCAGCAGCGACAACTTATATAATTCACCCCTCCACTTT.

The chain combines TRBV28 with TRBJ2-7, with D perhaps matching TRBD1 (6 bases). V lost 3 bases, J lost 3 bases, and 12 bases lay in between. The CDR3 runs 14 residues. Germline V gene sequence: CDR1 MDHEN, CDR2 SYDVKM. The CDR3 region is CASSLERRGYEQYF. CDR3 DNA sequence: TGTGCCAGCAGTTTGGAGCGCAGGGGCTACGAGCAGTACTTC.

The chain employs TRBV6-6 and TRBJ1-4; D remains unclear. The CDR3 extends over 14 amino acids. Germline V CDR1 and CDR2: MNHNY, SVGAGI (reference sequence). The V end was cut by 6 bases, the J end by 4 bases, with 12 bases between. The CDR3 DNA follows: TGTGCCAGCAGACTCGGAGGGAGTAATGAAAAACTGTTTTTT. As protein: CASRLGGSNEKLFF.

This clone was recorded a few times. The chain joins TRBV19 to TRBJ1-2; no definite D call. Trimming cost V 1 base and J 4 bases, with 16 bases left between them. CDR1 is LNHDA and CDR2 is SQIVND in the germline V gene (reference sequence). The CDR3 runs to 16 residues. CDR3 region: CASSIGTQTRIYGYTF. Here the CDR3 DNA reads TGTGCCAGTAGTATAGGTACCCAAACTCGGATCTATGGCTACACCTTC. The full variable domain, completed using reference TRBV19 and TRBJ1-2, is DGGITQSPKYLFRKEGQNVTLSCEQNLNHDAMYWYRQDPGQGLRLIYYSQIVNDFQKGDIAEGYSVSREKKESFPLTVTSAQKNPTAFYLCASSIGTQTRIYGYTFGSGTRLTVV.

The rearrangement uses TRBV28 and TRBJ1-1; D gene ambiguous. V was pared by 6 bases and J by 1 base, with 3 bases between. The germline gives CDR1 MDHEN, CDR2 SYDVKM. This CDR3 region has 11 residues. This chain's CDR3 is CASRANTEAFF. The CDR3 DNA reads TGTGCCAGCAGGGCGAACACTGAAGCTTTCTTT.

The chain carries TRBV7-8 and TRBJ2-1; perhaps TRBD1 as D (7 bases). CDR3 size: 13 residues. Trimming shortened V by 1 base and J by 13 bases, and 14 bases separated the two germline ends. Germline CDR1 is SGHVS and CDR2 is FQNEAQ. CDR3 residues: CASSLGQGGLQFF. The CDR3 coding sequence is TGTGCCAGCAGCTTAGGACAGGGAGGCCTCCAGTTCTTC.

This clone was observed a few times. This sequence joins TRBV7-9 and TRBJ2-3; 15 nucleotides agree with TRBD2. The CDR3 consists of 17 residues. Germline-derived CDR1 and CDR2 are SEHNR and FQNEAQ (reference sequence). The ends lost 5 bases at V and 3 bases at J; junction bases unmatched: 6. In nucleotides, the CDR3 is TGTGCCAGCAGCGCAGGACTAGCGGGGGGGCCGACAGATACGCAGTATTTT. It encodes CASSAGLAGGPTDTQYF.

The chain has TRBV27 and TRBJ2-7, with D perhaps matching TRBD2 (6 bases). Trimming took 6 bases from V and 3 from J, leaving 21 bases between them. Germline CDR1 is MNHEY and CDR2 is SMNVEV (reference sequence). The CDR3 loop spans 16 amino acids. CDR3 residues: CASSPRSSGALYEQYF. DNA for the CDR3: TGTGCCAGCAGCCCCCGGAGTAGCGGTGCCCTCTACGAGCAGTACTTC.

The chain carries TRBV19 and TRBJ2-6, with 8 bases fitting TRBD1. The CDR3 is 18 residues long. V trimming: 4 bases; J trimming: 1 base; junction bases outside the gene matches: 9. Germline lookup yields CDR1 LNHDA and CDR2 SQIVND (reference sequence). CDR3 nucleotide sequence: TGTGCCAGTAGTACGCGGACAGGGTCCTCTTCTGGGGCCAACGTCCTGACTTTC. Its protein product is CASSTRTGSSSGANVLTF. Full variable domain (remainder filled in from reference TRBV19 and TRBJ2-6): DGGITQSPKYLFRKEGQNVTLSCEQNLNHDAMYWYRQDPGQGLRLIYYSQIVNDFQKGDIAEGYSVSREKKESFPLTVTSAQKNPTAFYLCASSTRTGSSSGANVLTFGAGSRLTVL.

This sequence joins TRBV2 and TRBJ1-2; D gene unclear. Between the trimmed V and J ends, which lost 7 bases and 5 bases, there was a span of 20 bases. Germline CDR1 reads SNHLY; CDR2 reads FYNNEI. CDR3 length: 15 amino acids. The CDR3 protein is CASKSLVAEFYGYTF. DNA of the CDR3: TGTGCCAGCAAATCCCTAGTCGCCGAATTTTATGGCTACACCTTC.

The V and J genes are TRBV11-2 and TRBJ1-5; TRBD1 is a possible D gene (5 bases). Trimming stripped 0 bases from V and 4 bases from J, with 10 bases between. Germline V lookup: CDR1 SGHAT, CDR2 FQNNGV. This CDR3 spans 15 amino acids. CDR3 nucleotide sequence: TGTGCCAGCAGCTTAGATCCAGGGCCAAATCAGCCCCAGCATTTT. Protein: CASSLDPGPNQPQHF.

V gene TRBV5-6 combines with J gene TRBJ2-7; the match to TRBD1 covers 8 bases. V shed 4 bases, J shed 7 bases, and the junction held 13 bases outside the gene matches. The CDR3 contains 15 residues. Germline CDR1 is SGHDT and CDR2 is YYEEEE. As DNA, the CDR3 is TGTGCCAGCAGCCCCGGGGGACAGGCCGGGCGAGAGCAGTACTTC. Amino acid sequence: CASSPGGQAGREQYF.

Note on this clone: The DNA is left out, because the CDR3 cannot be placed on it with certainty; the CDR3 is given as TCRdb lists it. This chain uses TRBV12-1 with TRBJ2-1; no check of the table's D call, TRBD1, against the DNA was made. TRBV12-1 is recorded as a pseudogene. The CDR3 spans 18 amino acids, including both terminal residues. CDR3 amino acids: CASSFGVGAGSSYNEQFF.